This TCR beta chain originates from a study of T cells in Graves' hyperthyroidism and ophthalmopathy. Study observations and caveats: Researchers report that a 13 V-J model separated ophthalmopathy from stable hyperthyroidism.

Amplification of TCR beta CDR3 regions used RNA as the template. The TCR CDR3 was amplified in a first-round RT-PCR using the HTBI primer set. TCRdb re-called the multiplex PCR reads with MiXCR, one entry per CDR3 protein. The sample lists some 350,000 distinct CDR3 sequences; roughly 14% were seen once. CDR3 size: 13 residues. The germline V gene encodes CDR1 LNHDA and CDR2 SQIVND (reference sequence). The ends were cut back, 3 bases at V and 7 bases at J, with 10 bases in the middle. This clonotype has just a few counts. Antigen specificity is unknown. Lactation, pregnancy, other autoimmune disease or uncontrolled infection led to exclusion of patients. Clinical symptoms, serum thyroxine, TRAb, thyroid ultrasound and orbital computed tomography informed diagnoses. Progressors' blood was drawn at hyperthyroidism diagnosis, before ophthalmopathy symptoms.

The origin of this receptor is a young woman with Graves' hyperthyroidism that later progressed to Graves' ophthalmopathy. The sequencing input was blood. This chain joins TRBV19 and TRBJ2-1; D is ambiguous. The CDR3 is CASSIPSKNEQFF. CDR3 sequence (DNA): TGTGCCAGTAGTATTCCCAGCAAGAATGAGCAGTTCTTC.